This T cell receptor (beta chain) comes out of a study of T cell responses to AZD1222 COVID-19 vaccine. Study in general: Second-dose schedules of about 4 or about 12 weeks were combined. Study-wide results and caveats: Samples come after the peak T cell response, not at day 14. Spike-specific TCR breadth and depth rose after two AZD1222 doses. Seropositive AZD1222 recipients at baseline numbered only six or seven.

Method: immunoSEQ multiplex PCR; TCRdb's copy keeps in-frame clones and lacks some. This table has approximately 30,000 clones, less than 90% appearing once. Germline V lookup: CDR1 SGHTA, CDR2 FQGNSA. V was trimmed by 1 base and J by 0 bases, leaving 5 bases between them. The CDR3 length is 14 residues. Details on this clone: Its antigen is not known.

The sample was peripheral blood, taken on day 0 of AZD1222 vaccination. The chain has TRBV7-2 and TRBJ2-3; D call uncertain. This TCR was recovered from an adult in good health. The CDR3 nucleotides are TGTGCCAGCAGCTTAGTCCTCAGCACAGATACGCAGTATTTT. Translating it yields CASSLVLSTDTQYF.